What follows describes a single T cell receptor beta chain. Its target is not known. These data originate in a study of CD8 T cells in ankylosing spondylitis. TCRdb redid the calling of the 5' RACE reads with MiXCR, one entry per CDR3 protein. Counted here are 200,000 to 250,000 distinct CDR3 sequences, 10% occurring once; the ten biggest clones make up around a fifth. V was trimmed by 4 bases and J by 2 bases, leaving 14 bases between them. Looked up from germline, CDR1 is KGHDR and CDR2 is SFDVKD. CDR3 length: 16 amino acids. Study results and caveats: Disease-linked clones were found to be CD8+ and relatively rare in peripheral blood.

The sample comprised blood, either unsorted or a sorted T cell fraction (not recorded which). The chain uses TRBV24-1 and TRBJ2-1, with a tentative D call TRBD1 (5 bases). This TCR derives from a male donor with ankylosing spondylitis or in good health (not recorded which). CDR3: CATSEPTGIAYNEQFF. The DNA for the CDR3 is TGTGCCACCAGTGAGCCAACAGGTATCGCCTACAATGAGCAGTTCTTC.